A selection of T cell receptor beta chains follows, all from one sample in a study of tumor-infiltrating lymphocytes in localized non-small cell lung cancer. Using immunoSEQ multiplex PCR, the repertoire was profiled, and TCRdb retains in-frame clones only, with some absent. The sample records roughly 8,900 clones, around 77% being singletons. Specimen: uninvolved lung tissue not adjacent to the tumor. The receptors derive from a human donor with non-small cell lung cancer. CDR3s include the opening cysteine and the closing phenylalanine or tryptophan. The D gene is left open where the match is weak. Clone size is shown for a subset of rows, as once, few, many or a class of expanded clone.

j_call clone_size d_call v_call cdr3_nt cdr3_aa
TRBJ2-7 few TRBD1 TRBV5-1 TGCGCCAGCAACCCAGGCCTGACAGGGGGTATTTACGAGCAGTACTTC CASNPGLTGGIYEQYF
TRBJ2-3 - TRBD1 TRBV15 TGTGCCACCAGCAGAGGACAGGGGGCGACAGATACGCAGTATTTT CATSRGQGATDTQYF
TRBJ1-1 - - TRBV28 TGTGCCAGCAGTTTAGGACAGATGAACACTGAAGCTTTCTTT CASSLGQMNTEAFF
TRBJ1-1 once - TRBV11-2 TGTGCCAGCAGCCCACGAACGTACGGCACTGAAGCTTTCTTT CASSPRTYGTEAFF
TRBJ2-7 - TRBD2 TRBV7-2 TGTGCCACAGCAATAGCTAGCGGGGGCTACGAGCAGTACTTC CATAIASGGYEQYF
TRBJ2-4 - - TRBV5-4 TGTGCCAGCAGCTCTCAGGGACTAGCCAAAAACATTCAGTACTTC CASSSQGLAKNIQYF
TRBJ1-2 - - TRBV6-1 TGTGCCAGCATGGGCAGGTATGGCTATGGCTACACCTTC CASMGRYGYGYTF
TRBJ2-4 - - TRBV19 TGTGCCAGCGGACAGGGAGGGAACATTCAGTACTTC CASGQGGNIQYF
TRBJ2-7 - TRBD1 TRBV5-6 TGTGCCAGCAGCCCCGGGACAGGGCCGACTGGAACGTACTTC CASSPGTGPTGTYF
TRBJ2-7 - - TRBV5-1 TGCGCCAGCAGCTTGAACCAGGGCTACGAGCAGTACTTC CASSLNQGYEQYF
TRBJ2-1 - - TRBV6-1 TGTGCCAGCAGGGAGGGCTATTCCTACAATGAGCAGTTCTTC CASREGYSYNEQFF
TRBJ2-7 - TRBD1 TRBV5-1 TGCGCCAGCAGCTTGGATGGGACAGGGTCCTACGAGCAGTACTTC CASSLDGTGSYEQYF
TRBJ2-2 - - TRBV5-6 TGTGCCAGCAGCTTGACTGGTAGCAGGGCCGGGGAGCTGTTTTTT CASSLTGSRAGELFF
TRBJ1-1 - - TRBV19 TGTGCCAGTAGTATAACCTCGAATCCTCGGGCTTTCTTT CASSITSNPRAFF